These 28 T cell receptor beta chains were sequenced from one sample in a study of cytomegalovirus exposure and HLA in healthy donors. With 60 Vbeta and 13 Jbeta primers, the PCR was carried out. Here immunoSEQ multiplex PCR was the method, and the copy in TCRdb shows in-frame clones only, minus some. Among around 80,000 clones listed, 60% to 85% were seen once. Sequenced material: PBMCs. Receptors were obtained from a man aged 35 to 55 in good health and CMV-seronegative.

The V and J genes are TRBV2 and TRBJ1-1; tentatively, D is TRBD1 (5 bases). The CDR3 runs to 14 residues. Germline values: CDR1 SNHLY, CDR2 FYNNEI. Deletions cut 4 bases from V and 1 base from J, with 10 bases between. The CDR3 DNA reads TGTGCCAGCAGTGTACGACAGCAGAACACTGAAGCTTTCTTT. Its protein is CASSVRQQNTEAFF. The full variable domain, in which reference TRBV2 and TRBJ1-1 provide the parts outside the CDR3, is EPEVTQTPSHQVTQMGQEVILRCVPISNHLYFYWYRQILGQKVEFLVSFYNNEISEKSEIFDDQFSVERPDGSNFTLKIRSTKLEDSAMYFCASSVRQQNTEAFFGQGTRLTVV.

This chain joins TRBV14 and TRBJ1-1; no clear D. The CDR3 totals 13 residues. Germline assignment: CDR1 SGHDN and CDR2 FVKESK. Deletions cut 4 bases from V and 0 bases from J, with 6 bases between. CDR3 coding DNA: TGTGCCAGCAGCCTACACCTGAACACTGAAGCTTTCTTT. Translation: CASSLHLNTEAFF.

The gene calls are TRBV28 and TRBJ2-7; perhaps TRBD2 as D (6 bases). The CDR3 spans 15 residues. Trimming stripped 6 bases from V and 2 bases from J, with 17 bases between. The germline gives CDR1 MDHEN, CDR2 SYDVKM. The CDR3 spells CASRTSGTGTYEQYF. CDR3 in DNA: TGTGCCAGCAGAACTTCCGGGACTGGGACCTACGAGCAGTACTTC. The whole variable domain, filled in from reference TRBV28 and TRBJ2-7, reads DVKVTQSSRYLVKRTGEKVFLECVQDMDHENMFWYRQDPGLGLRLIYFSYDVKMKEKGDIPEGYSVSREKKERFSLILESASTNQTSMYLCASRTSGTGTYEQYFGPGTRLTVT.

The rearrangement joins TRBV6-1 to TRBJ1-5, with D perhaps matching TRBD1 (5 bases). CDR1 is MNHNS, CDR2 SASEGT, per germline. V was shortened by 1 base and J by 0 bases, with 7 bases between the two germline ends. This CDR3 is 15 amino acids long. DNA of the CDR3: TGTGCCAGCAGTGAAGGACAGACTAGCAATCAGCCCCAGCATTTT. Protein product: CASSEGQTSNQPQHF.

The chain combines TRBV2 with TRBJ2-5; 8 nucleotides line up with TRBD1. The V gene's germline CDR1 is SNHLY and CDR2 FYNNEI. Unmatched junction bases numbered 3, after V lost 4 bases and J lost 2 bases. The CDR3 contains 14 residues. CDR3: CASSARTGQETQYF. The CDR3 coding sequence is TGTGCCAGCAGTGCCCGGACAGGGCAAGAGACCCAGTACTTC.

This chain connects TRBV19 to TRBJ1-2; unclear D gene. From germline, CDR1 is LNHDA and CDR2 SQIVND (reference sequence). Trimming took off 7 bases at V and 6 bases at J, with 9 bases between the two ends. The CDR3 has 11 amino acids. DNA for the CDR3: TGTGCCAGTACCTATTCTAATGGCTACACCTTC. This translates into CASTYSNGYTF.

The gene calls are TRBV10-3 and TRBJ1-1; D is unclear. The CDR3 sequence is 13 residues long. Deletions cut 5 bases from V and 1 base from J, with 8 bases between. Germline CDR1 ENHRY, CDR2 SYGVKD. The DNA of the CDR3 is TGTGCCATCAGTCGGGGAGGGAACACTGAAGCTTTCTTT. It is translated as CAISRGGNTEAFF.

This clone came up once. This chain links TRBV12-5 with TRBJ1-6, with D uncertain. Germline V gene data show CDR1 as LGHNT and CDR2 as FRNRAP. This CDR3 contains 15 residues. V was clipped by 1 base and J by 7 bases, with 11 bases between them. The CDR3 nucleotides read TGTGCTAGTGGTTTGGGCGAGGGTAGGAATTCACCCCTCCACTTT. This sequence encodes CASGLGEGRNSPLHF.

The DNA of the CDR3 is TGTGCCAGCAGCTTAAGCGCCTACAATGAGCAGTTCTTC. The encoded protein is CASSLSAYNEQFF. The genes are TRBV11-1 and TRBJ2-1; D remains ambiguous. V was pared by 2 bases and J by 2 bases, with 4 bases between. This CDR3 has 13 amino acids. Germline-derived CDR1 and CDR2 are SGHAT and FQDESV (reference sequence).

The V and J genes are TRBV4-2 and TRBJ2-7, with 9 positions matching TRBD2. This CDR3 spans 14 amino acids. Per germline, CDR1 LGHNA and CDR2 YNFKEQ. V lost 0 bases to trimming and J lost 6 bases; unmatched junction nucleotides: 3. For the CDR3, the DNA is TGTGCCAGCAGCCAAGACGGGACTAGCTCCGAGCAGTACTTC. Translating gives CASSQDGTSSEQYF.

This sequence joins TRBV19 and TRBJ2-7, with D possibly being TRBD1 (5 bases). The germline CDR1 and CDR2 sequences are LNHDA and SQIVND (reference sequence). The CDR3 consists of 13 residues. V dropped 5 bases and J dropped 1 base, with 9 bases sitting between them. In DNA form, the CDR3 reads TGTGCCAGTAGTCCACAGGTTTCCTACGAGCAGTACTTC. This codes for CASSPQVSYEQYF.

The chain employs TRBV5-6 and TRBJ2-7; D is unresolved. Germline V lookup: CDR1 SGHDT, CDR2 YYEEEE. This CDR3 is 13 amino acids long. V was pared by 3 bases and J by 2 bases, with 9 bases between. CDR3 sequence: CASSSAETYEQYF. Here the CDR3 DNA reads TGTGCCAGCAGCTCTGCGGAGACCTACGAGCAGTACTTC.

The chain is built from TRBV29-1 and TRBJ2-7, with 9 bases aligning to TRBD1. Germline lookup yields CDR1 SQVTM and CDR2 ANQGSEA. With 6 bases clipped from V and 6 bases from J, the junction kept 6 bases outside the gene matches. CDR3 length: 12 amino acids. The CDR3 coding sequence is TGCAGCGTGGGGGACAGGGAGCGCGAGCAGTACTTC. Protein product: CSVGDREREQYF.

The V call is TRBV28, the J call TRBJ2-3; D is undetermined. CDR3 length: 15 residues. The germline CDR1 and CDR2 sequences are MDHEN and SYDVKM. The V end was cut by 2 bases, the J end by 0 bases, with 9 bases between. CDR3 sequence: CASSLQALSTDTQYF. The CDR3 DNA follows: TGTGCCAGCAGTTTACAGGCCCTAAGCACAGATACGCAGTATTTT.

The genes are TRBV18 and TRBJ2-5; weak D call: TRBD2 (6 bases). The CDR3 totals 15 residues. V was trimmed by 6 bases and J by 2 bases, leaving 16 bases between them. CDR1 and CDR2 from the germline V gene are KGHSH and LQKENI. The CDR3 DNA follows: TGTGCCAGCTCCGTACCGTGGAGCGGGCAAGAGACCCAGTACTTC. It yields the protein CASSVPWSGQETQYF.

As for this clone: The junction does not match germline at one end; this may be a read error. The CDR3 sequence: CASSPGYGLAGEADGIF. The CDR3 coding sequence is TGTGCCAGCAGTCCGGGTTATGGGCTAGCGGGAGAGGCCGATGGTATCTTC. The chain combines TRBV28 with TRBJ2-1, with 10 positions matching TRBD2. Germline V lookup: CDR1 MDHEN, CDR2 SYDVKM. The CDR3 is 17 amino acids.

The CDR3 DNA reads TGCGCCAGCAGCTTGGGATCGGGACAGAGAAACACTGAAGCTTTCTTT. Amino acids: CASSLGSGQRNTEAFF. V and J are TRBV5-1 and TRBJ1-1, with 7 bases fitting TRBD1. J gave up 2 bases and V 0 bases, and 7 bases lay outside the gene matches. The CDR3 has 16 residues. Germline V gene sequence: CDR1 SGHRS, CDR2 YFSETQ. Looking up the rest from reference TRBV5-1 and TRBJ1-1 gives the full variable domain: KAGVTQTPRYLIKTRGQQVTLSCSPISGHRSVSWYQQTPGQGLQFLFEYFSETQRNKGNFPGRFSGRQFSNSRSEMNVSTLELGDSALYLCASSLGSGQRNTEAFFGQGTRLTVV.

The count of this clone is one. V usage is TRBV5-1 and J usage is TRBJ2-2; TRBD1 agrees at 11 bases. Germline V gene data show CDR1 as SGHRS and CDR2 as YFSETQ. This CDR3 region has 15 residues. The V gene end was trimmed by 3 bases and the J gene end by 4 bases; junction bases not matched to a gene: 2. The chain's CDR3 is CASSWTGGTTGELFF. In nucleotides, the CDR3 is TGCGCCAGCAGCTGGACAGGGGGCACCACCGGGGAGCTGTTTTTT.

This chain joins TRBV19 and TRBJ1-2; 8 bases map to TRBD1. Trimming at V came to 3 bases and at J to 6 bases, leaving 6 bases not matched to a gene. Looked up from germline, CDR1 is LNHDA and CDR2 is SQIVND (reference sequence). This CDR3 has 14 amino acids. The CDR3 region has the DNA TGTGCCAGTAGTATCGCACAGGGGGGTCATGGCTACACCTTC. This gives the protein CASSIAQGGHGYTF.

The chain joins TRBV7-9 to TRBJ2-3, with 7 bases aligning to TRBD1. The germline V gene has CDR1 SEHNR and CDR2 FQNEAQ (reference sequence). The CDR3 has 18 residues. V lost 1 base to trimming and J lost 2 bases; unmatched junction nucleotides: 12. In DNA form, the CDR3 reads TGTGCCAGCAGCTTAGGTTCTACCAGGGGGTTCGTCACAGATACGCAGTATTTT. It encodes CASSLGSTRGFVTDTQYF.

The V call is TRBV28, the J call TRBJ1-1; TRBD1 matches 8 bases. The germline V gene has CDR1 MDHEN and CDR2 SYDVKM. This CDR3 is built from 15 residues. V lost 4 bases to trimming and J lost 3 bases; unmatched junction nucleotides: 7. The CDR3 here is CASSSPGGPDTEAFF. CDR3 nucleotides: TGTGCCAGCAGTTCCCCAGGGGGCCCGGACACTGAAGCTTTCTTT.

This clone was observed a handful of times. The rearrangement uses TRBV27 and TRBJ2-1; 7 bases are a match to TRBD2. This CDR3 is 14 amino acids long. CDR1 is MNHEY and CDR2 is SMNVEV in the germline V gene (reference sequence). V lost 4 bases and J lost 5; bases outside the gene matches: 5. DNA for the CDR3: TGTGCCAGCAGTTGGGGGACTAAAAACAATGAGCAGTTCTTC. Its translation is CASSWGTKNNEQFF.

This chain uses TRBV10-2 with TRBJ2-7; 9 positions match TRBD1. CDR3 size: 15 residues. V lost 6 bases and J lost 6; bases outside the gene matches: 12. Germline loops: CDR1 WSHSY, CDR2 SAAADI. The CDR3 sequence: CASSELTGGPGEQYF. The DNA of the CDR3 is TGCGCCAGCAGCGAACTAACAGGGGGCCCTGGCGAGCAGTACTTC.

The CDR3 nucleotides are TGCGCCAGCAGCGACTCGGGGGCTGGAAACACCATATATTTT. The encoded protein is CASSDSGAGNTIYF. The V and J genes are TRBV10-1 and TRBJ1-3; possible D gene TRBD1, 5 bases. Germline V gene data show CDR1 as WNHNN and CDR2 as SYGVQD (reference sequence). The CDR3 has 14 amino acids. Trimming stripped 6 bases from V and 2 bases from J, with 11 bases between.

CDR3 nucleotides: TGTGCCAGCAGTTACTCGGGCGGGAGTGTCTACAATGAGCAGTTCTTC. It specifies CASSYSGGSVYNEQFF. V is TRBV6-5 and J is TRBJ2-1, with 7 positions matching TRBD2. CDR3 length equals 16 residues. The V gene end was trimmed by 0 bases and the J gene end by 3 bases; junction bases not matched to a gene: 5. Germline CDR1 MNHEY, CDR2 SVGAGI.

The rearrangement joins TRBV6-1 to TRBJ1-1; TRBD1 matches 9 bases. After removal of 10 bases from V and 1 base from J, the junction contained 7 bases not matched to a gene. This CDR3 has 14 residues. Germline V lookup: CDR1 MNHNS, CDR2 SASEGT. This chain's CDR3 is CATLQTGGNTEAFF. The DNA for the CDR3 is TGTGCCACCCTACAGACAGGGGGGAACACTGAAGCTTTCTTT.

This clone was found a few times. The V and J genes are TRBV28 and TRBJ2-1, with D possibly being TRBD2 (6 bases). The CDR3 totals 15 residues. CDR1 is MDHEN and CDR2 is SYDVKM in the germline V gene. Between the trimmed V and J ends, which lost 5 bases and 5 bases, there was a span of 16 bases. Here the CDR3 reads CASSPSSGENNEQFF. The CDR3 DNA is TGTGCCAGCAGTCCCTCCTCGGGAGAGAACAATGAGCAGTTCTTC.

This clone appeared once. The chain has TRBV15 and TRBJ2-5; tentatively, D is TRBD1 (5 bases). This CDR3 has 13 residues. V was shortened by 0 bases and J by 7 bases, with 9 bases between the two germline ends. Germline values: CDR1 LNHNV, CDR2 YYDKDF (reference sequence). DNA for the CDR3: TGTGCCACCAGCAGAGATCAGGGTTTGACCCAGTACTTC. Translating it yields CATSRDQGLTQYF. Filled out from reference TRBV15 and TRBJ2-5, the complete variable domain reads DAMVIQNPRYQVTQFGKPVTLSCSQTLNHNVMYWYQQKSSQAPKLLFHYYDKDFNNEADTPDNFQSRRPNTSFCFLDIRSPGLGDTAMYLCATSRDQGLTQYFGPGTRLLVL.